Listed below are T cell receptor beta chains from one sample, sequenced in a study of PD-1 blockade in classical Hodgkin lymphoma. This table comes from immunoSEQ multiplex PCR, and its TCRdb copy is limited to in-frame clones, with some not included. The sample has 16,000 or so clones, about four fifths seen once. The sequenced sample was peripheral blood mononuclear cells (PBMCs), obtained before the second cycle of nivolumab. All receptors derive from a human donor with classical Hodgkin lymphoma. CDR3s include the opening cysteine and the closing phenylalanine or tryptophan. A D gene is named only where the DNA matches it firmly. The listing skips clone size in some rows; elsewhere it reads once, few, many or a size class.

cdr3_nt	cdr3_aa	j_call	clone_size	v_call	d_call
TGTGCCAGCAGCGTAGGCTGGATCGGGACAGGGGAAAGCTACACCTTC	CASSVGWIGTGESYTF	TRBJ1-2	-	TRBV9	TRBD1
TGCAGCGTCGTTAAGGTTGGGGAGACCCAGTACTTC	CSVVKVGETQYF	TRBJ2-5	-	TRBV29-1	-
TGTGCCAGCTCACCGAGACTCGATGAAGCTTTCTTT	CASSPRLDEAFF	TRBJ1-1	-	TRBV18	-
TGTGCCAGCGCGAGGGGTGGCACAGATACGCAGTATTTT	CASARGGTDTQYF	TRBJ2-3	once	TRBV6-4	-
TGCGCCAGTTCGGGGGGGCACACAGATACGCAGTATTTT	CASSGGHTDTQYF	TRBJ2-3	-	TRBV5-1	TRBD2
TGCGCCAGCAGCCCGGACCGGAAGATCACAGATACGCAGTATTTT	CASSPDRKITDTQYF	TRBJ2-3	-	TRBV5-1	-
TGTGCCAGTAGGCAATCTGGAGAGACCCAGTACTTC	CASRQSGETQYF	TRBJ2-5	few	TRBV19	-
TGTGCCAGCACCCATACCGGGACAGGGGGCTACGAGCAGTACTTC	CASTHTGTGGYEQYF	TRBJ2-7	-	TRBV21-1	-
TGTGCCAGCACCCGGCGCGAGGTCGGTCCGGGGTCACCCCTCCACTTT	CASTRREVGPGSPLHF	TRBJ1-6	-	TRBV2	-
TGCGCCAGCAGCCAAGAAGCGGGGGGAGGGGGAACGCAGTATTTT	CASSQEAGGGGTQYF	TRBJ2-3	-	TRBV4-3	TRBD2
TGCAGCGTTGTGCTAGCGGAGGTAGATACGCAGTATTTT	CSVVLAEVDTQYF	TRBJ2-3	-	TRBV29-1	TRBD2
TGTGCCATCAGTAGCGGGGGGGGCTCCTACAATGAGCAGTTCTTC	CAISSGGGSYNEQFF	TRBJ2-1	-	TRBV10-3	TRBD2
TGCGCCAGCAGTAAGGGGACAGGGGGCGGAATTTCACCCCTCCACTTT	CASSKGTGGGISPLHF	TRBJ1-6	-	TRBV5-1	TRBD1
TGTGCCAGCTCACCAGGGCAGGGAGGGAACACTGAAGCTTTCTTT	CASSPGQGGNTEAFF	TRBJ1-1	-	TRBV18	-
TGCGCCAGCAGCTTGGCGGGGGTCCAAGAGACCCAGTACTTC	CASSLAGVQETQYF	TRBJ2-5	-	TRBV5-1	-
TGTGCCAGCAGTTTTTCGGTAATTGTATGGTCAGCAACGAATAATGAAAAACTGTTTTTT	CASSFSVIVWSATNNEKLFF	TRBJ1-4	-	TRBV27	-
TGTGCCAGCAGCCAAGATTCGGTCGGAAACACCATATATTTT	CASSQDSVGNTIYF	TRBJ1-3	-	TRBV7-2	-
TGTGCCAGCAGCTTTAGCTCCGGGAAGAATGAAAAACTGTTTTTT	CASSFSSGKNEKLFF	TRBJ1-4	-	TRBV5-5	-
TGTGCCAGCACCGACAGTGGAAACACCATATATTTT	CASTDSGNTIYF	TRBJ1-3	-	TRBV6-5	-
TGTGCCAGCAGCTTAAGCGGGGGGGCCGGTGAGCAGTTCTTC	CASSLSGGAGEQFF	TRBJ2-1	-	TRBV7-3	TRBD2
TGTGCCAGCAGCTTAGGTTCTAAGGCTTACGAGCAGTACTTC	CASSLGSKAYEQYF	TRBJ2-7	few	TRBV13	-
TGTGCCAGTAGTATAGTTTGGTCCAATGGCGGCTACACCTTC	CASSIVWSNGGYTF	TRBJ1-2	few	TRBV19	-
TGTGCCAGCGCGGCGGGGGGAATCACAGATACGCAGTATTTT	CASAAGGITDTQYF	TRBJ2-3	-	TRBV2	TRBD2
TGCGCCAGCAGCCAAGAACTCGAGGGCACCACTGAAGCTTTCTTT	CASSQELEGTTEAFF	TRBJ1-1	-	TRBV4-3	-
TGTGCCAGCAGCCGGGACACAACCTACGAGCAGTACTTC	CASSRDTTYEQYF	TRBJ2-7	-	TRBV11-2	-
TGTGCCAGCAGTGACGGGACAGGGGGCTCACCCCTCCACTTT	CASSDGTGGSPLHF	TRBJ1-6	-	TRBV6-4	TRBD1
TGTGCCAGCAGCCAACGGAGTAGATTTGAGACCCAGTACTTC	CASSQRSRFETQYF	TRBJ2-5	-	TRBV14	-
TGCGCCAGCAGCCAAGGACAGTCCTACGAGCAGTACTTC	CASSQGQSYEQYF	TRBJ2-7	once	TRBV5-1	-
TGCAGCGTTGAAAAGGGGAGGGGCACAGATACGCAGTATTTT	CSVEKGRGTDTQYF	TRBJ2-3	-	TRBV29-1	TRBD2
TGCGCCAGCAGCTTGACCCAGCCTTACACAGATACGCAGTATTTT	CASSLTQPYTDTQYF	TRBJ2-3	-	TRBV5-1	-
TGTGCCAGCAGTTTAAGGTTGACAGAGAATCAGCCCCAGCATTTT	CASSLRLTENQPQHF	TRBJ1-5	-	TRBV27	-
TGTGCCAGCAGTGAAGAGAGTTCCCGGCGGGCTAATGAAAAACTGTTTTTT	CASSEESSRRANEKLFF	TRBJ1-4	-	TRBV2	-
TGTGCCAGTAGTATGGGGTTGACGAACACTGAAGCTTTCTTT	CASSMGLTNTEAFF	TRBJ1-1	-	TRBV19	-
TGCGCCAGCAGCTACCTAGGGTACAATGAGCAGTTCTTC	CASSYLGYNEQFF	TRBJ2-1	-	TRBV5-1	-
TGTGCTAGTGGTTCCTGGACAGGGCGCGAGCAGTTCTTC	CASGSWTGREQFF	TRBJ2-1	-	TRBV12-5	TRBD1
TGCAGCGTTCAGACGACCGGCTATGGCTACACCTTC	CSVQTTGYGYTF	TRBJ1-2	-	TRBV29-1	-
TGTGCCAGCAGACGCCTACTAGCGGGGGCCTACGAGCAGTACTTC	CASRRLLAGAYEQYF	TRBJ2-7	-	TRBV2	TRBD2
TGTGCCAGCAGAACTAGCGGGGGACGCTGGGAGACCCAGTACTTC	CASRTSGGRWETQYF	TRBJ2-5	-	TRBV28	TRBD2
TGTGCCACCAGCAGAGATGGCAGGAACACTGAAGCTTTCTTT	CATSRDGRNTEAFF	TRBJ1-1	-	TRBV15	-
TGCGCCAGCAGCTGGTTAATGAGTGGCTATGGCTACACCTTC	CASSWLMSGYGYTF	TRBJ1-2	-	TRBV5-1	-
TGCGCCAGCAGCACGGGACAGGGCACTGAAGCTTTCTTT	CASSTGQGTEAFF	TRBJ1-1	once	TRBV5-1	TRBD1
TGCGCCAGCAGCTTGGCGTGGGACAGGGATGGCTACACCTTC	CASSLAWDRDGYTF	TRBJ1-2	-	TRBV5-1	TRBD1
TGTGCCAGCAGTCCTTCGGACTTTCCACTCGCCTACGAGCAGTACTTC	CASSPSDFPLAYEQYF	TRBJ2-7	-	TRBV27	-
TGTGCCAGCAGTGTAGGGACAGGGCTGGGTGAACTGTTTTTT	CASSVGTGLGELFF	TRBJ1-4	-	TRBV27	TRBD1
TGTGCCATCACGCCTTCTCAACATAGCACAGATACGCAGTATTTT	CAITPSQHSTDTQYF	TRBJ2-3	-	TRBV10-3	-
TGTGCCAGCAGTGGGGGGGGAAGAACTAGCGGGGTCCCCTACGAGCAGTACTTC	CASSGGGRTSGVPYEQYF	TRBJ2-7	once	TRBV2	TRBD2
TGTGCCAGCAGTGTCGGGGTAGCGGGGGCCTACGAGCAGTACTTC	CASSVGVAGAYEQYF	TRBJ2-7	-	TRBV2	TRBD2
TGTGCCAGCTCACCTTCACAAGAGACCCAGTACTTC	CASSPSQETQYF	TRBJ2-5	once	TRBV18	-
TGTGCCAGCAGCGCACGCGCCACGAGGCCCACTTACGAGCAGTACTTC	CASSARATRPTYEQYF	TRBJ2-7	-	TRBV7-2	-
TGTGCCACTGCACCTACCGGGACAACTGGGGCCAACGTCCTGACTTTC	CATAPTGTTGANVLTF	TRBJ2-6	-	TRBV19	-
TGTGCCAGCAGTGAGGACAACCATGAGCAGTTCTTC	CASSEDNHEQFF	TRBJ2-1	-	TRBV9	-
TGTGCCAGCAGCTCGGGACTAGCCAGCCCTATCGAGACCCAGTACTTC	CASSSGLASPIETQYF	TRBJ2-5	-	TRBV11-3	TRBD2
TGTGCCAGCAGTCGAAGACAGGGCACTGAAGCTTTCTTT	CASSRRQGTEAFF	TRBJ1-1	-	TRBV5-8	TRBD1
TGTGCCAGCAGCCTCAGCCGACAGAGGAACTATGGCTACACCTTC	CASSLSRQRNYGYTF	TRBJ1-2	once	TRBV11-2	-
TGTGCTAGTGGCCCCGGGACTAGCGACACCGGGGAGCTGTTTTTT	CASGPGTSDTGELFF	TRBJ2-2	-	TRBV12-5	TRBD2
TGTGCCAGCAGCCAAGATGGGTGGCAGGGCTCTGGAAACACCATATATTTT	CASSQDGWQGSGNTIYF	TRBJ1-3	-	TRBV4-2	-
TGTGCCAGCAGGGGACAGCGCCTTCAGCAGTACTTC	CASRGQRLQQYF	TRBJ2-7	-	TRBV28	TRBD1
TGCAGCGTTGAAGAATCGGGGGTCTCCTACGAGCAGTACTTC	CSVEESGVSYEQYF	TRBJ2-7	-	TRBV29-1	-
TGTGCCAGCAGTTACGGTCCCAGAAACACCATATATTTT	CASSYGPRNTIYF	TRBJ1-3	-	TRBV6-5	-